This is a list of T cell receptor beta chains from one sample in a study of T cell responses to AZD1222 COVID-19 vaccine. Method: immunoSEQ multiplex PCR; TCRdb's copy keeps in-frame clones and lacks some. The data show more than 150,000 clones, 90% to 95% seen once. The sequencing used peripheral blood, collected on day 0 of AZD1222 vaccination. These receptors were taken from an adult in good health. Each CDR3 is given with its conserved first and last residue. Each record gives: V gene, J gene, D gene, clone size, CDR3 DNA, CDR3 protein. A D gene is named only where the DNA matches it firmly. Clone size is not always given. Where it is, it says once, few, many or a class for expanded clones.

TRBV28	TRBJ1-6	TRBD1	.	TGTGCCAGCAGCACCAGGGGGCCCTATAATTCACCCCTCCACTTT	CASSTRGPYNSPLHF
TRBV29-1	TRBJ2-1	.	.	TGCAGCGTTGAGTTACTAGGGGTTGAGCAGTTCTTC	CSVELLGVEQFF
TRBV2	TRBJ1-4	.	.	TGTGCCAGCACCATAGGAGGGAGCCCCCTGGAACTGTTTTTT	CASTIGGSPLELFF
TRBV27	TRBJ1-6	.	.	TGTGCCAGCACCCTTTATCACGGACGAAATTCACCCCTCCACTTT	CASTLYHGRNSPLHF
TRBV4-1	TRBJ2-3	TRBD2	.	TGCGCAAGCAGCCCGGAACTAGCGGGAGTTGGGGATACGCAGTATTTT	CASSPELAGVGDTQYF
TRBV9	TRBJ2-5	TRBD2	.	TGTGCCAGCAGCGCGTCCTGGGGAGGGCAAGAGACCCAGTACTTC	CASSASWGGQETQYF
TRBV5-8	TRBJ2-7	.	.	TGTGCCAGCAGCTTCAGGGATTCCTACGAGCAGTACTTC	CASSFRDSYEQYF
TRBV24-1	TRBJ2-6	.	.	TGTGCCACCAGTGACCCCCACAAAACAGTCTCTGGTGGGGCCAACGTCCTGACTTTC	CATSDPHKTVSGGANVLTF
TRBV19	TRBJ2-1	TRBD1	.	TGTGCCAGTAGGAGTTGGGACAGGTCGAATGAGCAGTTCTTC	CASRSWDRSNEQFF
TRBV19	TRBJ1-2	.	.	TGTGCCAGTAGTCTAAATCGAATCGGCTACACCTTC	CASSLNRIGYTF
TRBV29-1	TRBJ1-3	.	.	TGCAGCGTACACCAGGGGCCTGGAAACACCATATATTTT	CSVHQGPGNTIYF
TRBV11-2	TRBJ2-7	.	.	TGTGCCAGCAGCTTCGGGCAGAACTCCTACGAGCAGTACTTC	CASSFGQNSYEQYF
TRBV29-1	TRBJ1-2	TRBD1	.	TGCAGCGTTGCTGGCGGGACAGAGAACTATGGCTACACCTTC	CSVAGGTENYGYTF
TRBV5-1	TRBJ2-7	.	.	TGCGCCAGCAGCGGGCAGGAGGGCGAGCAGTACTTC	CASSGQEGEQYF
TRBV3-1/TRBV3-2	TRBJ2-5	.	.	TGTGCCAGCAGCACAGACTCTAGCGCCGGCGGGGAGACCCAGTACTTC	CASSTDSSAGGETQYF
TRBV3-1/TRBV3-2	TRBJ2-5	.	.	TGTGCCAGCAGCCCACCCGGGTCTAGCGCTAACCAAGAGACCCAGTACTTC	CASSPPGSSANQETQYF
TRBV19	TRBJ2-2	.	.	TGTGCCAGTAGTATAGACGGATTGAACACCGGGGAGCTGTTTTTT	CASSIDGLNTGELFF
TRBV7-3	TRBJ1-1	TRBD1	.	TGTGCCAGCAGCCCGGGACAGTCAGGGAACACTGAAGCTTTCTTT	CASSPGQSGNTEAFF
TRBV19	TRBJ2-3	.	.	TGTGCCAGTAGTAGGGACGGGCGAAATACGCAGTATTTT	CASSRDGRNTQYF
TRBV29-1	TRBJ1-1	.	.	TGCAGCGTCCGGGAGGGGTCCCCTGAAGCTTTCTTT	CSVREGSPEAFF
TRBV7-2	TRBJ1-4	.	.	TGTGCCAGCAGCCGTACTGGACCCTCTGAAAAACTGTTTTTT	CASSRTGPSEKLFF
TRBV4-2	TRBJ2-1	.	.	TGTGCCAGCAGATTCCCAACCATGCCGGACGTCGATGAGCAGTTCTTC	CASRFPTMPDVDEQFF
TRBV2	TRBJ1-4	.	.	TGTGCCAGCAGTGAACCTGACAGAGGAGGCAATGAAAAACTGTTTTTT	CASSEPDRGGNEKLFF
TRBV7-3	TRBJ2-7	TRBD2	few	TGTGCCAGCAGCACCGTAGCGGGGCCATCCTACGAGCAGTACTTC	CASSTVAGPSYEQYF
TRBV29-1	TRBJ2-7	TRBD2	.	TGCAGCGTTTCCTCGGAGCGGGACTCCTACGAGCAGTACTTC	CSVSSERDSYEQYF
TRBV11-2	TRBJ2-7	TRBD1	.	TGTGCCAGCAGCTACCCCCACCCTACAGGGGAAGGCGAGCAGTACTTC	CASSYPHPTGEGEQYF
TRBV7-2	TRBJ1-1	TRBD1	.	TGTGCCAGCAGCCAGGACAGGGTGGTGGCTGAAGCTTTCTTT	CASSQDRVVAEAFF
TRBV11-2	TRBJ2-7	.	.	TGTGCCAGCAGCTTAGAGGGGGCCCCCTACGAGCAGTACTTC	CASSLEGAPYEQYF
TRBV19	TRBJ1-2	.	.	TGTGCCAGTAGTATTGAAGGGATGGGCTACACCTTC	CASSIEGMGYTF
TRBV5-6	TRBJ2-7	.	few	TGTGCCAGCAGCCCGGTCGGACAGGCGGGGTACGAGCAGTACTTC	CASSPVGQAGYEQYF
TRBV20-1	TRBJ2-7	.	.	TGCAGTGCTAGTCTCTCGTCCTACGAGCAGTACTTC	CSASLSSYEQYF
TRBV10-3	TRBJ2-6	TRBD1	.	TGTGCCATCAGTGGGAACATAGGACAGGAATGGGCCAACGTCCTGACTTTC	CAISGNIGQEWANVLTF
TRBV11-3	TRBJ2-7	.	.	TGTGCCAGCAGCTCTTACGGCTCCTACGAGCAGTACTTC	CASSSYGSYEQYF